A selection of T cell receptor beta chains follows, all from one sample in a study of blood T cell repertoires in COVID-19. Sequencing used immunoSEQ multiplex PCR; TCRdb keeps in-frame clones, though not all of them. This sample has around 45,000 clones, with about 87% found just once. The sample taken for sequencing was peripheral blood. These receptors were collected from a man between 60 and 70 years old with active COVID-19. Each CDR3 is given with its conserved first and last residue. A D gene is named only where the DNA matches it firmly. Expanded clones get a size class; other rows say once, few or many, or leave the size out.

clone_size: -
d_call: -
j_call: TRBJ2-5
v_call: TRBV24-1
cdr3_aa: CATSAATGMQETQYF
cdr3_nt: TGTGCCACCAGTGCCGCCACAGGGATGCAAGAGACCCAGTACTTC

clone_size: -
d_call: TRBD2
j_call: TRBJ2-5
v_call: TRBV6-4
cdr3_aa: CASSDSELAGVETQYF
cdr3_nt: TGTGCCAGCAGTGACTCTGAGCTAGCGGGAGTTGAGACCCAGTACTTC

clone_size: -
d_call: -
j_call: TRBJ2-7
v_call: TRBV5-5
cdr3_aa: CASSLEGYEQYF
cdr3_nt: TGTGCCAGCAGCTTGGAGGGGTACGAGCAGTACTTC

clone_size: -
d_call: -
j_call: TRBJ1-1
v_call: TRBV9
cdr3_aa: CASSVGSVNTEAFF
cdr3_nt: TGTGCCAGCAGCGTAGGTAGCGTAAACACTGAAGCTTTCTTT

clone_size: -
d_call: TRBD1
j_call: TRBJ1-2
v_call: TRBV7-9
cdr3_aa: CASSPPGQGYGYTF
cdr3_nt: TGTGCCAGCAGCCCCCCGGGACAGGGGTATGGCTACACCTTC

clone_size: -
d_call: -
j_call: TRBJ1-4
v_call: TRBV5-5
cdr3_aa: CASSLNVRDYEKLFF
cdr3_nt: TGTGCCAGCAGCTTGAACGTCAGGGACTATGAAAAACTGTTTTTT

clone_size: -
d_call: TRBD1
j_call: TRBJ1-6
v_call: TRBV3-1/TRBV3-2
cdr3_aa: CASSRDRVNSPLHF
cdr3_nt: TGTGCCAGCAGCCGGGACAGGGTGAATTCACCCCTCCACTTT

clone_size: -
d_call: -
j_call: TRBJ2-1
v_call: TRBV3-1/TRBV3-2
cdr3_aa: CASSQVPDGVHNEQFF
cdr3_nt: TGTGCCAGCAGCCAAGTCCCGGACGGGGTCCACAATGAGCAGTTCTTC

clone_size: -
d_call: TRBD2
j_call: TRBJ2-1
v_call: TRBV24-1
cdr3_aa: CATSDPTKTSHEQFF
cdr3_nt: TGTGCCACCAGTGACCCCACTAAGACTAGCCATGAGCAGTTCTTC

clone_size: -
d_call: TRBD1
j_call: TRBJ2-7
v_call: TRBV9
cdr3_aa: CASTVGQGTTIYEQYF
cdr3_nt: TGTGCCAGCACCGTAGGACAGGGGACAACTATCTACGAGCAGTACTTC

clone_size: -
d_call: TRBD1
j_call: TRBJ2-7
v_call: TRBV19
cdr3_aa: CASSRRTGNHEQYF
cdr3_nt: TGTGCCAGTAGTAGGCGGACAGGGAACCACGAGCAGTACTTC

clone_size: -
d_call: -
j_call: TRBJ1-6
v_call: TRBV19
cdr3_aa: CASSIGWVDNSPLHF
cdr3_nt: TGTGCCAGTAGTATCGGGTGGGTGGATAATTCACCCCTCCACTTT

clone_size: large
d_call: -
j_call: TRBJ2-3
v_call: TRBV4-3
cdr3_aa: CASSQGHNQNTDTQYF
cdr3_nt: TGCGCCAGCAGCCAGGGACATAACCAGAACACAGATACGCAGTATTTT

clone_size: -
d_call: TRBD1
j_call: TRBJ2-1
v_call: TRBV11-3
cdr3_aa: CASKLGQGYNEQFF
cdr3_nt: TGTGCCAGCAAACTGGGACAGGGCTACAATGAGCAGTTCTTC

clone_size: -
d_call: TRBD1
j_call: TRBJ2-2
v_call: TRBV10-2
cdr3_aa: CASSPGQEAGELFF
cdr3_nt: TGCGCCAGCAGCCCGGGACAGGAGGCCGGGGAGCTGTTTTTT

clone_size: -
d_call: TRBD2
j_call: TRBJ2-5
v_call: TRBV19
cdr3_aa: CASNQRGDLIGTQYF
cdr3_nt: TGTGCCAGTAATCAGCGGGGGGACCTCATTGGGACCCAGTACTTC